This section outlines one T cell receptor beta chain sequence together with its context. Authors' analysis steps: Nucleated cell number was recorded as an estimate derived from reference gene primer amplification. The data were produced by immunoSEQ multiplex PCR, yet TCRdb's version contains in-frame clones alone and is incomplete. The V and J calls and clone size come from that table; D and trimming were worked out from the DNA. The table shows 150,000 or so clones, with about 90% occurring only once. These data belong to a study of blood T cell repertoires in COVID-19. The wider study: Italy, Spain and the United States were the sources of the convalescent and acute COVID-19 samples. T cells, B-cell-depleted T cells, or PBMCs supplied cDNA or gDNA.

The V end was cut by 4 bases, the J end by 3 bases, with 11 bases between. CDR3 length equals 14 residues. The germline CDR1 and CDR2 sequences are SGHNT and YYREEE (reference sequence). The TCR comes from a man aged 50-59 years with acute or convalescent COVID-19. The chain joins TRBV5-4 to TRBJ2-1; tentative D call: TRBD2 (5 bases). Sequences were obtained from peripheral blood. The CDR3 region is CASSPDSIYNEQFF. CDR3 nucleotide sequence: TGTGCCAGCAGCCCGGACTCGATCTACAATGAGCAGTTCTTC.